The entry that follows covers one T cell receptor (beta chain) sequence. The data were taken from a study of PD-L1 blockade in urothelial cancer. Time point: pretreatment peripheral blood. From germline, CDR1 is LNHDA and CDR2 SQIVND (reference sequence). The CDR3 spans 11 residues. V lost 5 bases to trimming and J lost 5 bases, with 6 bases between them. Assay used: immunoSEQ multiplex PCR; TCRdb lists only in-frame clones, some missing. The sample lists 70,000 to 80,000 clones; about 82% were seen once. Sequenced here: PBMCs, sampled around atezolizumab (anti-PD-L1) treatment. This receptor was taken from a man aged 35 to 55 with urothelial cancer. V usage is TRBV19 and J usage is TRBJ1-2, with D unclear. DNA of the CDR3: TGTGCCAGTAGTGAACTTTATGGCTACACCTTC. Its protein is CASSELYGYTF.